The 31 T cell receptor beta chains given below trace back to one sample, sequenced in a study of CD8 T cells in Susac syndrome. After extraction with the RNeasy kit, about 0.45 to 1 ug of the RNA was reverse transcribed using random hexamers. Using its own MiXCR run on the immunoSEQ multiplex PCR reads, TCRdb lists one record per CDR3 protein. The repertoire includes 70,000 or so distinct CDR3 sequences, about 94% of them detected once, and around 0.61% sits in the top ten. The sequenced sample consisted of CD8+ T cells from PBMCs. The receptors were gathered from a human donor with multiple sclerosis.

The rearrangement joins TRBV29-1 to TRBJ2-1; no firm D call. CDR3 length: 13 residues. Trimming shortened V by 4 bases and J by 7 bases, and 14 bases separated the two germline ends. Germline V lookup: CDR1 SQVTM, CDR2 ANQGSEA. CDR3 amino acids: CSVVPGRWNEQFF. The CDR3, as DNA: TGCAGCGTTGTTCCAGGTCGTTGGAATGAGCAGTTCTTC.

This clonotype was counted once. Here the CDR3 DNA reads TGTGCCAGCAGCTTAGGGACTAGCGGTTCCAATGAGCAGTTCTTC. Its translation: CASSLGTSGSNEQFF. The V and J genes are TRBV7-6 and TRBJ2-1; 10 bases are a match to TRBD2. From germline, CDR1 is SGHVS and CDR2 FNYEAQ. The CDR3 totals 15 residues. J gave up 6 bases and V 1 base, and 3 bases lay outside the gene matches.

The chain carries TRBV15 and TRBJ1-4; D is undetermined. CDR3 length: 15 residues. Germline V gene lookup returns CDR1 LNHNV and CDR2 YYDKDF (reference sequence). Between the trimmed V and J ends, which lost 3 bases and 3 bases, there was a span of 11 bases. The CDR3 region is CATSSGPTANEKLFF. The CDR3 bases are TGTGCCACCAGCAGTGGTCCGACGGCTAATGAAAAACTGTTTTTT.

The chain uses TRBV5-6 and TRBJ2-6; no firm D call. V lost 6 bases and J lost 0, with 13 bases in between. The CDR3 has 16 residues. The germline V gene has CDR1 SGHDT and CDR2 YYEEEE. This CDR3 is CASTRTTDSGANVLTF. The CDR3 bases are TGTGCCAGCACCCGAACAACGGACTCTGGGGCCAACGTCCTGACTTTC.

The chain employs TRBV6-5 and TRBJ1-2; D gene unclear. In germline, CDR1 is MNHEY, CDR2 SVGAGI. V was clipped by 3 bases and J by 6 bases, with 11 bases between them. The CDR3 spans 13 residues. The CDR3 here is CASSYGLRDGYTF. The CDR3 DNA reads as TGTGCCAGCAGTTATGGATTGAGGGATGGCTACACCTTC.

The rearrangement uses TRBV29-1 and TRBJ2-7; tentative D call: TRBD1 (5 bases). The CDR3 loop spans 11 amino acids. CDR1 is SQVTM, CDR2 ANQGSEA, per germline. V lost 4 bases and J 9 bases, leaving 13 bases between the germline ends. This CDR3 is CSVVDPQGQYF. The CDR3 nucleotides are TGCAGCGTTGTGGACCCGCAGGGGCAGTACTTC.

This chain connects TRBV29-1 to TRBJ1-2, with D perhaps TRBD1 (5 bases). V shed 3 bases and J shed 0 bases, with 11 bases lying between them. The CDR3 runs to 14 residues. CDR1 and CDR2 from the germline V gene are SQVTM and ANQGSEA. In nucleotides, the CDR3 is TGCAGCGTTGATCGACAGAAGACTAACTATGGCTACACCTTC. Protein sequence: CSVDRQKTNYGYTF.

This sequence joins TRBV4-3 and TRBJ2-7; TRBD2 matches 11 bases. Trimming took 0 bases from V and 0 from J; bases not matched to a gene: 4. Germline loops: CDR1 LGHNA, CDR2 YSLEER. The CDR3 is 17 residues long. CDR3 loop: CASSQDLGLADSYEQYF. The CDR3 region has the DNA TGCGCCAGCAGCCAAGATTTGGGACTAGCGGACTCCTACGAGCAGTACTTC.

This sequence joins TRBV20-1 and TRBJ1-2; D uncertain. The CDR3 covers 8 residues. Looked up from germline, CDR1 is DFQATT and CDR2 is SNEGSKA (reference sequence). V was clipped by 8 bases and J by 8 bases, with 6 bases between them. The CDR3 coding sequence is TGCAGTCTTGAGGGCTACACCTTC. Its translation is CSLEGYTF.

The gene calls are TRBV5-1 and TRBJ1-1; tentatively, D is TRBD1 (6 bases). Germline lookup yields CDR1 SGHRS and CDR2 YFSETQ. CDR3 size: 14 residues. V shed 1 base and J shed 4 bases, with 11 bases lying between them. The CDR3 DNA reads as TGCGCCAGCAGCTTGTCGGGGGCCGGCACTGAAGCTTTCTTT. It codes for CASSLSGAGTEAFF.

The rearrangement joins TRBV7-9 to TRBJ1-1, with unresolved D. CDR1 and CDR2 from the germline V gene are SEHNR and FQNEAQ (reference sequence). V gave up 8 bases and J gave up 4 bases, with 8 bases separating them. The CDR3 length is 11 residues. The CDR3 bases are TGTGCCAGCGGCCGGGGCACTGAAGCTTTCTTT. Amino acid sequence: CASGRGTEAFF.

The V and J genes are TRBV7-9 and TRBJ2-5; D is perhaps TRBD2 (5 bases). This CDR3 has 14 residues. Trimming stripped 4 bases from V and 4 bases from J, with 13 bases between. The V gene's germline CDR1 is SEHNR and CDR2 FQNEAQ (reference sequence). The CDR3 region is CASSWTPWGETQYF. The CDR3 nucleotides read TGTGCCAGCAGCTGGACTCCTTGGGGAGAGACCCAGTACTTC. The entire variable domain, with the rest obtained from reference TRBV7-9 and TRBJ2-5, is as follows: DTGVSQNPRHKITKRGQNVTFRCDPISEHNRLYWYRQTLGQGPEFLTYFQNEAQLEKSRLLSDRFSAERPKGSFSTLEIQRTEQGDSAMYLCASSWTPWGETQYFGPGTRLLVL.

V and J are TRBV23-1 and TRBJ1-4; 7 nucleotides agree with TRBD1. TRBV23-1 falls under the ORF class, with uncertain function. CDR3 length: 15 residues. Trimming at V came to 3 bases and at J to 4 bases, leaving 5 bases not matched to a gene. The chain's CDR3 is CASSHPGQDNEKLFF. In DNA form, the CDR3 reads TGCGCCAGCAGTCACCCTGGACAGGATAATGAAAAACTGTTTTTT.

The chain employs TRBV27 and TRBJ2-1; 8 bases are a match to TRBD1. The trim removed 6 bases at V and 0 bases at J, leaving 10 bases unmatched. There are 17 residues in the CDR3. Per the germline V gene, CDR1 is MNHEY and CDR2 is SMNVEV (reference sequence). Here the CDR3 DNA reads TGTGCCAGCAGCCTAGGACAGGGTCCCAGCTCCTACAATGAGCAGTTCTTC. Protein: CASSLGQGPSSYNEQFF.

There are a few counts of this clonotype. A read error may account for a junction end that differs from germline. This chain links TRBV24-1 with TRBJ1-5, with D perhaps matching TRBD1 (6 bases). Per germline, CDR1 KGHDR and CDR2 SFDVKD. The CDR3 spans 12 residues. The CDR3 here is CASSGGAQPQHF. In DNA form, the CDR3 reads TGTGCCTCCAGTGGGGGGGCTCAGCCCCAGCATTTT.

The gene calls are TRBV27 and TRBJ2-1, with TRBD2 as a possible D gene (5 bases). The V gene's germline CDR1 is MNHEY and CDR2 SMNVEV (reference sequence). This CDR3 is built from 13 residues. V was clipped by 4 bases and J by 5 bases, with 9 bases between them. The CDR3 is CASSSYGDNEQFF. The CDR3 DNA reads TGTGCCAGCAGTTCGTACGGGGACAATGAGCAGTTCTTC.

The chain employs TRBV9 and TRBJ1-5; the D is unclear. Trimming stripped 4 bases from V and 15 bases from J, with 11 bases between. This CDR3 has 10 residues. Germline V lookup: CDR1 SGDLS, CDR2 YYNGEE. The CDR3 region is CASSFDKRHF. The CDR3 coding sequence is TGTGCCAGCAGCTTTGACAAGAGGCATTTT. Combining the CDR3 with reference TRBV9 and TRBJ1-5 gives the whole variable domain DSGVTQTPKHLITATGQRVTLRCSPRSGDLSVYWYQQSLDQGLQFLIQYYNGEERAKGNILERFSAQQFPDLHSELNLSSLELGDSALYFCASSFDKRHFGDGTRLSIL.

The rearrangement joins TRBV9 to TRBJ2-5, with D perhaps TRBD1 (6 bases). Germline assignment: CDR1 SGDLS and CDR2 YYNGEE. Trimming took 5 bases from V and 5 from J, leaving 16 bases between them. The CDR3 covers 14 residues. The DNA of the CDR3 is TGTGCCAGCAGTCTCAACAGGGATCGGGAGACCCAGTACTTC. Translated: CASSLNRDRETQYF. The complete variable domain, with remaining parts taken from reference TRBV9 and TRBJ2-5, reads DSGVTQTPKHLITATGQRVTLRCSPRSGDLSVYWYQQSLDQGLQFLIQYYNGEERAKGNILERFSAQQFPDLHSELNLSSLELGDSALYFCASSLNRDRETQYFGPGTRLLVL.

V gene TRBV5-6 combines with J gene TRBJ1-1; D is unclear. V lost 0 bases and J 6 bases, leaving 3 bases between the germline ends. This CDR3 has 11 amino acids. Germline CDR1 is SGHDT and CDR2 is YYEEEE. The CDR3 nucleotides are TGTGCCAGCAGCTTGGCGGCTGAAGCTTTCTTT. It is translated as CASSLAAEAFF.

The chain couples TRBV2 to TRBJ2-3; D uncertain. The CDR3 totals 15 residues. The V gene's germline CDR1 is SNHLY and CDR2 FYNNEI. V was trimmed by 2 bases and J by 5 bases, leaving 14 bases between them. DNA of the CDR3: TGTGCCAGCAGTGAATGGGTCCGTAGGGAAGATACGCAGTATTTT. Translation: CASSEWVRREDTQYF. Complete variable domain (other parts from reference TRBV2 and TRBJ2-3): EPEVTQTPSHQVTQMGQEVILRCVPISNHLYFYWYRQILGQKVEFLVSFYNNEISEKSEIFDDQFSVERPDGSNFTLKIRSTKLEDSAMYFCASSEWVRREDTQYFGPGTRLTVL.

The table lists this clonotype with a few counts. The rearrangement links TRBV4-1 to TRBJ2-1; possible D gene TRBD2, 7 bases. Trimming removed 1 base from V and 0 bases from J, with 10 bases in between. From germline, CDR1 is MGHRA and CDR2 YSYEKL. There are 16 residues in the CDR3. In DNA form, the CDR3 reads TGCGCCAGCAGCCAAGGGGGGGGCAGCTCCTACAATGAGCAGTTCTTC. Translated, it gives CASSQGGGSSYNEQFF.

The J gene is TRBJ2-3, the V gene TRBV29-1, with TRBD2 matching over 10 bases. V shed 0 bases, J shed 6 bases, and the junction held 3 bases outside the gene matches. The CDR3 sequence is 14 residues long. The germline V gene has CDR1 SQVTM and CDR2 ANQGSEA. The CDR3 here is CSVEEAGGYDTQYF. The CDR3 bases are TGCAGCGTTGAAGAAGCGGGGGGGTATGATACGCAGTATTTT.

The rearrangement joins TRBV18 to TRBJ1-5; 7 bases map to TRBD1. The junction had 2 bases not matched to a gene; V was cut back by 3 bases and J by 0 bases. Per the germline V gene, CDR1 is KGHSH and CDR2 is LQKENI. The CDR3 is made up of 15 amino acids. The CDR3 loop is CASSPGQLSNQPQHF. In DNA form, the CDR3 reads TGTGCCAGCTCACCGGGACAGCTTAGCAATCAGCCCCAGCATTTT.

V and J are TRBV10-3 and TRBJ2-1; the D gene is possibly TRBD2 (7 bases). Trimming removed 6 bases from V and 4 bases from J, with 13 bases in between. From germline, CDR1 is ENHRY and CDR2 SYGVKD. The CDR3 contains 14 residues. The CDR3: CAIREAGTYNEQFF. The CDR3 nucleotides are TGTGCCATCAGGGAAGCGGGGACATACAATGAGCAGTTCTTC.

CDR3 protein: CATSSSGVTNEKLFF. CDR3 nucleotides: TGTGCCACCAGCTCAAGCGGGGTAACTAATGAAAAACTGTTTTTT. V usage is TRBV15 and J usage is TRBJ1-4; no clear D. Germline CDR1 reads LNHNV; CDR2 reads YYDKDF (reference sequence). V was clipped by 5 bases and J by 1 base, with 11 bases between them. The CDR3 has 15 residues.

The genes are TRBV11-2 and TRBJ2-5; D remains ambiguous. Germline CDR1 reads SGHAT; CDR2 reads FQNNGV. V lost 2 bases and J 1 base, leaving 11 bases between the germline ends. This CDR3 region has 15 residues. The CDR3 is CASSLIPNTQETQYF. In DNA form, the CDR3 reads TGTGCCAGCAGCTTAATCCCTAACACCCAAGAGACCCAGTACTTC.

The V gene is TRBV30, the J gene TRBJ1-2; 8 bases line up with TRBD1. The CDR3 sequence is 15 residues long. The germline V gene encodes CDR1 GTSNPN and CDR2 SVGIG (reference sequence). Losses at the gene ends were 4 bases for V and 2 bases for J; bases not matched to a gene: 9. The CDR3 DNA reads TGTGCCTGGAAAGACCAGACAGGGGCAAACTATGGCTACACCTTC. Its protein product is CAWKDQTGANYGYTF.

The rearrangement uses TRBV5-6 and TRBJ2-7; 11 nucleotides align to TRBD2. The CDR3 runs to 14 residues. V lost 1 base, J lost 4 bases, and 1 base stayed unmatched. Germline lookup yields CDR1 SGHDT and CDR2 YYEEEE. The CDR3 nucleotides read TGTGCCAGCAGCTTGCTAGCGGGAGGTTACGAGCAGTACTTC. Protein: CASSLLAGGYEQYF.

The chain combines TRBV28 with TRBJ2-1; no definite D call. The CDR3 sequence is 8 residues long. Per the germline V gene, CDR1 is MDHEN and CDR2 is SYDVKM. The CDR3 reads CGRSIRFF. For the CDR3, the DNA is TGTGGCCGTAGCATTCGGTTCTTC.

The CDR3 coding sequence is TGTGCCAGCAGTTACACCCCTGACAAGCAGTACTTC. It yields the protein CASSYTPDKQYF. The V and J genes are TRBV6-1 and TRBJ2-7, with D unclear. The CDR3 spans 12 residues. V was cut by 5 bases and J by 8 bases, with 13 bases left in between. Germline loops: CDR1 MNHNS, CDR2 SASEGT.

This chain joins TRBV9 and TRBJ1-2; D is uncertain. Trimming shortened V by 2 bases and J by 4 bases, and 24 bases separated the two germline ends. Germline V gene lookup returns CDR1 SGDLS and CDR2 YYNGEE. CDR3 length: 18 amino acids. CDR3 region: CASSVSRTGESKSYGYTF. The DNA for the CDR3 is TGTGCCAGCAGCGTCTCCAGGACGGGCGAATCAAAAAGCTATGGCTACACCTTC.